These 29 T cell receptor beta chains originate from one sample sequenced in a study of identifying expanded T cells in peripheral blood. Sequencing was performed with immunoSEQ multiplex PCR; in TCRdb, only in-frame clones are kept and a portion is missing. Altogether about 90,000 clones are present, around 85% being singletons, with the ten largest covering around 5.6%. Sequencing was performed on blood. These receptors were obtained from a person aged 18-70 years in good health.

The chain recombines TRBV4-3 with TRBJ1-1, with D uncertain. The CDR3 loop spans 16 amino acids. From germline, CDR1 is LGHNA and CDR2 YSLEER. V was cut by 0 bases and J by 0 bases, with 11 bases left in between. CDR3 sequence reads: CASSQDPGFVNTEAFF. The CDR3 coding sequence is TGCGCCAGCAGCCAAGATCCGGGGTTCGTGAACACTGAAGCTTTCTTT.

CDR3 in DNA: TGTGCCAGCAGCAAGCTTCCCCAGCTGGAAAAAGAGACCCAGTACTTC. Its protein is CASSKLPQLEKETQYF. The gene calls are TRBV5-6 and TRBJ2-5; D ambiguous. This CDR3 comprises 16 residues. Germline lookup yields CDR1 SGHDT and CDR2 YYEEEE. The V and J ends lost 4 bases and 3 bases respectively, with 19 bases between them.

This clone was found once. The V and J genes are TRBV5-8 and TRBJ1-6; D might be TRBD1 (5 bases). Germline CDR1 and CDR2: SGHTS and YDEGEE. The CDR3 length is 15 residues. The V and J ends lost 0 bases and 9 bases respectively, with 13 bases between them. As DNA, the CDR3 is TGTGCCAGCAGCTTGGAGTCAGGGAGAGGTTCACCCCTCCACTTT. Translation gives CASSLESGRGSPLHF.

The CDR3 DNA reads TGTGCCAGCAGCTTAGCGGGCAGGGGGAGTGAAAAACTGTTTTTT. Its translation: CASSLAGRGSEKLFF. This chain links TRBV7-9 with TRBJ1-4; TRBD1 matches 7 bases. Germline V gives CDR1 SEHNR, CDR2 FQNEAQ (reference sequence). With 0 bases clipped from V and 7 bases from J, the junction kept 5 bases outside the gene matches. CDR3 length: 15 residues.

The chain is built from TRBV5-6 and TRBJ1-2; 7 bases match TRBD1. The germline V gene has CDR1 SGHDT and CDR2 YYEEEE. This CDR3 has 13 amino acids. V lost 2 bases and J lost 5; bases outside the gene matches: 3. Here the CDR3 DNA reads TGTGCCAGCAGCTTAAAGGGGGCGTATGGCTACACCTTC. This translates into CASSLKGAYGYTF.

The chain recombines TRBV7-9 with TRBJ1-4; D remains unclear. The CDR3 spans 15 residues. CDR1 and CDR2 (germline): SEHNR, FQNEAQ (reference sequence). The V gene lost 3 bases and the J gene lost 3 bases, with 11 bases spanning the gap. CDR3 loop: CASSFIGVSNEKLFF. The DNA for the CDR3 is TGTGCCAGCAGCTTTATAGGCGTCTCTAATGAAAAACTGTTTTTT.

The rearrangement uses TRBV5-8 and TRBJ2-2, with no clear D. The V and J ends lost 3 bases and 8 bases respectively, with 14 bases between them. The germline CDR1 and CDR2 sequences are SGHTS and YDEGEE. This CDR3 has 14 amino acids. The CDR3, as DNA: TGTGCCAGCAGCTCTTGGACCTCTCCGGGGGAGCTGTTTTTT. It yields the protein CASSSWTSPGELFF.

The chain has TRBV2 and TRBJ1-1; D is possibly TRBD1 (5 bases). Trimming pared 2 bases from V and 6 bases from J, leaving 10 bases between. CDR3 length: 13 residues. The V gene's germline CDR1 is SNHLY and CDR2 FYNNEI. The CDR3 sequence: CASSERRGPEAFF. The CDR3 bases are TGTGCCAGCAGTGAAAGAAGGGGCCCTGAAGCTTTCTTT.

This chain connects TRBV4-2 to TRBJ2-7; D may match TRBD1 or TRBD2 (6 bases each). Germline CDR1 is LGHNA and CDR2 is YNFKEQ. Deletions cut 0 bases from V and 6 bases from J, with 21 bases between. The CDR3 is 17 amino acids. Here the CDR3 reads CASSQDSEGYRVGEQYF. CDR3 sequence (DNA): TGTGCCAGCAGCCAAGATTCGGAGGGTTACAGGGTTGGCGAGCAGTACTTC.

This clone was counted between two and nine times. The V and J genes are TRBV2 and TRBJ1-5, with 10 bases fitting TRBD1. V lost 3 bases and J lost 2; bases outside the gene matches: 4. CDR3 length: 16 amino acids. Germline CDR1 SNHLY, CDR2 FYNNEI. The CDR3: CASSEMDRGGNQPQHF. The CDR3 DNA sequence: TGTGCCAGCAGTGAGATGGACAGGGGGGGCAATCAGCCCCAGCATTTT.

The DNA for the CDR3 is TGTGCCAGCAGCCAAGGGGCCTACTACGGGGCTCATCAGCCCCAGCATTTT. It codes for CASSQGAYYGAHQPQHF. The chain uses TRBV11-3 and TRBJ1-5; D possibly corresponds to TRBD1 (5 bases). The V end lost 5 bases, the J end lost 5 bases, and 22 bases lay between the germline ends. CDR1 and CDR2 from the germline V gene are SGHNT and YENEEA. There are 17 residues in the CDR3.

This clone has a handful of counts. The chain couples TRBV30 to TRBJ1-3; possible D gene TRBD1, 6 bases. The CDR3 consists of 13 residues. CDR1 GTSNPN and CDR2 SVGIG come from the germline V gene (reference sequence). Trimming removed 8 bases from V and 3 bases from J, with 14 bases in between. This CDR3 is CAQIKGVGNTIYF. In DNA, the CDR3 is TGTGCCCAAATTAAGGGGGTTGGAAACACCATATATTTT.

V is TRBV15 and J is TRBJ2-1; 8 bases align to TRBD1. CDR1 and CDR2 (germline): LNHNV, YYDKDF (reference sequence). The CDR3 is 13 amino acids. The V segment lost 4 bases and the J segment 6 bases; nucleotides outside the gene matches: 2. The CDR3: CATSNRGSNEQFF. Written as DNA, the CDR3 is TGTGCCACCAGCAACAGGGGGAGCAATGAGCAGTTCTTC. The entire variable domain, with the rest obtained from reference TRBV15 and TRBJ2-1, is as follows: DAMVIQNPRYQVTQFGKPVTLSCSQTLNHNVMYWYQQKSSQAPKLLFHYYDKDFNNEADTPDNFQSRRPNTSFCFLDIRSPGLGDTAMYLCATSNRGSNEQFFGPGTRLTVL.

The chain uses TRBV7-9 and TRBJ1-3; D gene uncertain. The CDR3 covers 14 residues. The V end was cut by 3 bases, the J end by 0 bases, with 6 bases between. Germline V gives CDR1 SEHNR, CDR2 FQNEAQ (reference sequence). The CDR3, as DNA: TGTGCCAGCAGCTTGTCCACCTCTGGAAACACCATATATTTT. Protein: CASSLSTSGNTIYF.

V usage is TRBV5-6 and J usage is TRBJ2-3; 7 bases are a match to TRBD2. V gave up 6 bases and J gave up 7 bases; unmatched junction bases: 17. The CDR3 covers 16 residues. Germline lookup yields CDR1 SGHDT and CDR2 YYEEEE. CDR3 DNA: TGTGCCAGCACCGGACTAGACGAGCTACGGGTAAATACGCAGTATTTT. Protein product: CASTGLDELRVNTQYF.

This chain links TRBV7-2 with TRBJ2-2; 9 bases match TRBD1. In germline, CDR1 is SGHTA, CDR2 FQGNSA. V trimming: 3 bases; J trimming: 4 bases; junction bases outside the gene matches: 6. The CDR3 loop spans 16 amino acids. The CDR3 spells CASSFFLTGGTGELFF. In DNA form, the CDR3 reads TGTGCCAGCAGCTTCTTTTTGACAGGGGGCACCGGGGAGCTGTTTTTT.

V is TRBV30 and J is TRBJ1-1, with D perhaps matching TRBD1 (6 bases). The CDR3 has 15 residues. V lost 3 bases to trimming and J lost 4 bases, with 18 bases between them. From germline, CDR1 is GTSNPN and CDR2 SVGIG (reference sequence). The CDR3 region has the DNA TGTGCCTGGAGAGCAGGGGTCGGTCGTGGCACTGAAGCTTTCTTT. Its protein is CAWRAGVGRGTEAFF.

The chain links TRBV14 to TRBJ2-1; no definite D call. Trimming pared 0 bases from V and 12 bases from J, leaving 9 bases between. The CDR3 is made up of 12 amino acids. Germline CDR1 is SGHDN and CDR2 is FVKESK. The CDR3 DNA sequence: TGTGCCAGCAGCCAAGATCGCCTACGGCAGTTCTTC. It yields the protein CASSQDRLRQFF.

The CDR3 protein is CAWSVGGIKAFF. Written as DNA, the CDR3 is TGTGCCTGGAGTGTGGGGGGCATTAAAGCTTTCTTT. The chain employs TRBV30 and TRBJ1-1; weak D call: TRBD1 (6 bases). This CDR3 is 12 amino acids long. From germline, CDR1 is GTSNPN and CDR2 SVGIG (reference sequence). V dropped 0 bases and J dropped 9 bases, with 11 bases sitting between them. The full variable domain, with the rest looked up from reference TRBV30 and TRBJ1-1, is SQTIHQWPATLVQPVGSPLSLECTVEGTSNPNLYWYRQAAGRGLQLLFYSVGIGQISSEVPQNLSASRPQDRQFILSSKKLLLSDSGFYLCAWSVGGIKAFFGQGTRLTVV.

J is TRBJ2-5 and V is TRBV30; D might be TRBD1 or TRBD2, each matching 5 bases. CDR3 length: 13 residues. V was pared by 0 bases and J by 6 bases, with 11 bases between. Germline CDR1 reads GTSNPN; CDR2 reads SVGIG (reference sequence). The CDR3 region is CAWSVRGKKTQYF. Written as DNA, the CDR3 is TGTGCCTGGAGTGTACGGGGCAAGAAGACCCAGTACTTC.

V gene TRBV6-5 combines with J gene TRBJ2-1; 15 bases line up with TRBD2. From germline, CDR1 is MNHEY and CDR2 SVGAGI. The CDR3 contains 15 residues. The ends lost 4 bases at V and 8 bases at J; junction bases unmatched: 3. CDR3 amino acids: CASSWGLAGGDEQFF. The CDR3 DNA sequence: TGTGCCAGCAGTTGGGGACTAGCGGGGGGAGATGAGCAGTTCTTC.

CDR3 bases: TGTGCCAGCTCCCAAACCCGAGGGACACACTACAATGAGCAGTTCTTC. This codes for CASSQTRGTHYNEQFF. This chain links TRBV18 with TRBJ2-1; a possible D gene is TRBD1 (6 bases). Deletions cut 6 bases from V and 3 bases from J, with 18 bases between. The length of the CDR3 is 16 residues. Germline V gene sequence: CDR1 KGHSH, CDR2 LQKENI.

The V and J genes are TRBV7-9 and TRBJ1-4; D uncertain. Between the trimmed V and J ends, which lost 1 base and 0 bases, there was a span of 6 bases. In germline, CDR1 is SEHNR, CDR2 FQNEAQ (reference sequence). This CDR3 comprises 15 residues. The CDR3 reads CASSLELSTNEKLFF. CDR3 bases: TGTGCCAGCAGCTTAGAACTCTCAACTAATGAAAAACTGTTTTTT.

The V gene is TRBV25-1, the J gene TRBJ1-1, with D possibly being TRBD1 (5 bases). Trimming took 0 bases from V and 2 from J, leaving 10 bases between them. The CDR3 sequence is 15 residues long. Germline-derived CDR1 and CDR2 are MGHDK and SYGVNS. The CDR3 nucleotides read TGTGCCAGCAGTGAATACGGGGACTTCAACACTGAAGCTTTCTTT. This translates into CASSEYGDFNTEAFF.

This chain links TRBV11-3 with TRBJ1-2; 8 bases line up with TRBD1. Per germline, CDR1 SGHNT and CDR2 YENEEA. Losses at the gene ends were 2 bases for V and 6 bases for J; bases not matched to a gene: 14. This CDR3 spans 17 amino acids. The CDR3 here is CASSLRIMLGQVHGYTF. Here the CDR3 DNA reads TGTGCCAGCAGCTTAAGAATTATGTTGGGACAGGTTCATGGCTACACCTTC.

J is TRBJ2-6 and V is TRBV7-9, with D possibly matching TRBD1 (6 bases). The CDR3 is 18 residues long. CDR1 SEHNR and CDR2 FQNEAQ come from the germline V gene (reference sequence). V lost 3 bases, J lost 1 base, and 16 bases lay in between. CDR3 residues: CASSFGPGDRSGANVLTF. The CDR3 region has the DNA TGTGCCAGCAGCTTCGGTCCAGGAGACAGGTCTGGGGCCAACGTCCTGACTTTC. Using reference TRBV7-9 and TRBJ2-6 for the parts outside the CDR3, the full variable domain is DTGVSQNPRHKITKRGQNVTFRCDPISEHNRLYWYRQTLGQGPEFLTYFQNEAQLEKSRLLSDRFSAERPKGSFSTLEIQRTEQGDSAMYLCASSFGPGDRSGANVLTFGAGSRLTVL.

The rearrangement joins TRBV7-8 to TRBJ1-2; no firm D call. The length of the CDR3 is 15 residues. CDR1 SGHVS and CDR2 FQNEAQ come from the germline V gene. The V end was cut by 0 bases, the J end by 4 bases, with 12 bases between. The CDR3 spells CASSLARSRVYGYTF. Here the CDR3 DNA reads TGTGCCAGCAGCTTAGCGCGTTCAAGAGTCTATGGCTACACCTTC. Full variable domain (missing parts from reference TRBV7-8 and TRBJ1-2): GAGVSQSPRYKVAKRGQDVALRCDPISGHVSLFWYQQALGQGPEFLTYFQNEAQLDKSGLPSDRFFAERPEGSVSTLKIQRTQQEDSAVYLCASSLARSRVYGYTFGSGTRLTVV.

The rearrangement joins TRBV5-4 to TRBJ1-1, with 7 bases aligning to TRBD1. Germline loops: CDR1 SGHNT, CDR2 YYREEE (reference sequence). J was trimmed by 2 bases and V by 2 bases; bases with no gene match: 9. CDR3 length: 16 amino acids. CDR3 nucleotides: TGTGCCAGCAGCTTACCCCCCAGGGGGGCCAACACTGAAGCTTTCTTT. As protein: CASSLPPRGANTEAFF.

Concerning this clone: Distinct nucleotide sequences in the sample also encode this CDR3. This chain uses TRBV9 with TRBJ2-3; D not resolved. Germline V gene data show CDR1 as SGDLS and CDR2 as YYNGEE. Trimming took 0 bases from V and 4 from J, leaving 6 bases between them. The CDR3 sequence is 13 residues long. In DNA, the CDR3 is TGTGCCAGCAGCGTAGCGGCCCCAGATACGCAGTATTTT. This codes for CASSVAAPDTQYF.